Given below is one T cell receptor (beta chain) in context. As yet, its antigen is unknown. The table came from immunoSEQ multiplex PCR; TCRdb's copy has only in-frame clones and leaves some out. The profile covers about 60,000 clones, with more than 80% appearing a single time and roughly 1.9% taken by the ten largest. V lost 4 bases, J lost 5 bases, and 8 bases lay in between. This CDR3 region has 12 residues. Germline V lookup: CDR1 MNHEY, CDR2 SMNVEV (reference sequence). The entry originates in a study of OX40 agonist ivuxolimab in advanced cancers. For the study at large: Intravenous ivuxolimab at 0.01 to 10 mg/kg was given to patients every 2 weeks. Age averaged around 59 years (range roughly 23 to 79), and 82.7% were male. General study findings and limits: It was also the case that some nonresponders had low normalized T-cell clonal expansion.

People who had autoimmune disease history or systemic immunosuppression were excluded. The V and J genes are TRBV27 and TRBJ1-1; the D is unclear. This sequence originates from an adult with an advanced solid tumor such as melanoma, head and neck, liver or kidney cancer. This specimen consisted of CD4+ or CD8+ T cells sorted from blood, obtained in a trial of the OX40 agonist ivuxolimab. The CDR3 protein is CASSSLDTEAFF. In DNA, the CDR3 is TGTGCCAGCAGTTCCCTCGATACTGAAGCTTTCTTT.